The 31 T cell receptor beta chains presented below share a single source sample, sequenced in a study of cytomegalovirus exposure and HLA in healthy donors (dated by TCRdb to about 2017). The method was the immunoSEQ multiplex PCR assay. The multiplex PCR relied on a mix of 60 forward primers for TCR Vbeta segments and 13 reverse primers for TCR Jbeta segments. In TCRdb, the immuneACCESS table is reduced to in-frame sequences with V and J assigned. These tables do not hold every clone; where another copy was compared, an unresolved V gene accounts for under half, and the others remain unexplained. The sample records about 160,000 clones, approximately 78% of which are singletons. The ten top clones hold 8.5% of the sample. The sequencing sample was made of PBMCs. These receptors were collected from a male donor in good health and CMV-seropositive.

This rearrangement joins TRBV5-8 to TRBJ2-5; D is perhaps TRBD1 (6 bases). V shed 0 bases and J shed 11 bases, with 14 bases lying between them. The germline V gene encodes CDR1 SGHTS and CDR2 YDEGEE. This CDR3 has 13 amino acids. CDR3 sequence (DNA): TGTGCCAGCAGCTTGGGTTCCCCAGGGGAGCAGTACTTC. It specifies CASSLGSPGEQYF.

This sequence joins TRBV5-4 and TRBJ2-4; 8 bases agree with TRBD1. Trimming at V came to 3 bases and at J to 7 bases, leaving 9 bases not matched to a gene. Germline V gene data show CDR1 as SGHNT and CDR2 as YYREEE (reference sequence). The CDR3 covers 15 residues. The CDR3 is CASSSTTGDWNIQYF. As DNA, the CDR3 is TGTGCCAGCAGCTCCACGACAGGGGACTGGAACATTCAGTACTTC. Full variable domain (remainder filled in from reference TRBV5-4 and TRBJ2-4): ETGVTQSPTHLIKTRGQQVTLRCSSQSGHNTVSWYQQALGQGPQFIFQYYREEENGRGNFPPRFSGLQFPNYSSELNVNALELDDSALYLCASSSTTGDWNIQYFGAGTRLSVL.

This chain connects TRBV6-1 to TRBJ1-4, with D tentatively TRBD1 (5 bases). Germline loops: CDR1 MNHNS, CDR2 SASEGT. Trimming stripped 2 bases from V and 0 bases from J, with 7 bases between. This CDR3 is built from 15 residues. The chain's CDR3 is CASSESGATNEKLFF. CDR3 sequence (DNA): TGTGCCAGCAGTGAATCGGGGGCAACTAATGAAAAACTGTTTTTT.

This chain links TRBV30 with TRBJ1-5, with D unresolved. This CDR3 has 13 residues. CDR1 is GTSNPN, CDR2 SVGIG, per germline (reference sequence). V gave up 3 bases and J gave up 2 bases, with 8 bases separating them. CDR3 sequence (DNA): TGTGCCTGGAGCTCGGTTGGCAATCAGCCCCAGCATTTT. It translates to CAWSSVGNQPQHF.

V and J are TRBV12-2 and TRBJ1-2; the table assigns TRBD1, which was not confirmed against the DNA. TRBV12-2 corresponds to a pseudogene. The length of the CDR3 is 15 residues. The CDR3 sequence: CASRLAMGQFYGYTF. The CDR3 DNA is TGTGCAAGTCGCTTAGCGATGGGGCAGTTCTATGGCTACACCTTC.

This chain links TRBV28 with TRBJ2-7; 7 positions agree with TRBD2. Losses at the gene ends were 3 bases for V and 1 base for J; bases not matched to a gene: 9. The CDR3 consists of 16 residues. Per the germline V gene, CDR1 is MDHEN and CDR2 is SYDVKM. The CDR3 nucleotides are TGTGCCAGCAGTTTTGGGCGGGAGCTGCCTTCCTACGAGCAGTACTTC. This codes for CASSFGRELPSYEQYF.

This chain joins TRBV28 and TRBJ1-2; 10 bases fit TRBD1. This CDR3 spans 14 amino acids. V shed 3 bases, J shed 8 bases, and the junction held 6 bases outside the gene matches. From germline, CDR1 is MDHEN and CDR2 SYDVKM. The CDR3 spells CASSLTGGLRGYTF. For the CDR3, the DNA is TGTGCCAGCAGTTTGACAGGGGGCTTACGAGGCTACACCTTC.

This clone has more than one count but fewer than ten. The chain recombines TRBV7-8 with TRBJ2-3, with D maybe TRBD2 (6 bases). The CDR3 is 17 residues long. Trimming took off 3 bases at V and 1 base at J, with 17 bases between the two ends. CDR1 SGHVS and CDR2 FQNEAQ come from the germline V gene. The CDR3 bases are TGTGCCAGCAGCTTGAGGCGGGGTACTGACCGCACAGATACGCAGTATTTT. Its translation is CASSLRRGTDRTDTQYF.

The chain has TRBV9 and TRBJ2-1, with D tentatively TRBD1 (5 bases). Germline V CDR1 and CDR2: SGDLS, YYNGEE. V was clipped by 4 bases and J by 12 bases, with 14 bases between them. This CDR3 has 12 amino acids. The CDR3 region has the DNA TGTGCCAGCAGCCCTCCGGTTACAGGGCAGTTCTTC. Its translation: CASSPPVTGQFF.

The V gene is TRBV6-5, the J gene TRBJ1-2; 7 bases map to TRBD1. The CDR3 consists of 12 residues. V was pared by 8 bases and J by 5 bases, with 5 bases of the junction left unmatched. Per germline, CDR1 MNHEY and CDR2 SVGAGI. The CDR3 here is CASGYRGYGYTF. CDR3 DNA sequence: TGTGCCAGCGGGTACAGGGGTTATGGCTACACCTTC.

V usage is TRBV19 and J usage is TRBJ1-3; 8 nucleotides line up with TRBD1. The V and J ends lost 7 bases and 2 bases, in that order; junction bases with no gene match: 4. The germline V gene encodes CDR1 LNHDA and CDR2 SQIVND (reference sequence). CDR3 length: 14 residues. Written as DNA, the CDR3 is TGTGCCAGTACACAGGGGGAAGCTGGAAACACCATATATTTT. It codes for CASTQGEAGNTIYF.

The CDR3 region has the DNA TGTGCCAGCAGCTTCGACCGGGACAGCACTCAAGAGACCCAGTACTTC. Protein: CASSFDRDSTQETQYF. V gene TRBV7-9 combines with J gene TRBJ2-5; TRBD1 matches at 7 bases. The CDR3 has 16 amino acids. J lost 2 bases, V lost 3 bases, and 9 bases had no gene match. Germline-derived CDR1 and CDR2 are SEHNR and FQNEAQ (reference sequence). Looking up the rest from reference TRBV7-9 and TRBJ2-5 gives the full variable domain: DTGVSQNPRHKITKRGQNVTFRCDPISEHNRLYWYRQTLGQGPEFLTYFQNEAQLEKSRLLSDRFSAERPKGSFSTLEIQRTEQGDSAMYLCASSFDRDSTQETQYFGPGTRLLVL.

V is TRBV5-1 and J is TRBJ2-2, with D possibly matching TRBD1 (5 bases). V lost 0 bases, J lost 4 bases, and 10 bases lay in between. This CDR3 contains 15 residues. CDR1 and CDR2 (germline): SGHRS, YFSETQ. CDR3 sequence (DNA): TGCGCCAGCAGCTTGGGCAGGGCGAGCACCGGGGAGCTGTTTTTT. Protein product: CASSLGRASTGELFF.

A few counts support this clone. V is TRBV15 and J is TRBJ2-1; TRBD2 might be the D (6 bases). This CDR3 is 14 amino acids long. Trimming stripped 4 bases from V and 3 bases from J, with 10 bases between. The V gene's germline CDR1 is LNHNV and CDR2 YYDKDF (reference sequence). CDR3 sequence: CATSTGLDYNEQFF. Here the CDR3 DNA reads TGTGCCACCAGCACGGGACTTGACTACAATGAGCAGTTCTTC.

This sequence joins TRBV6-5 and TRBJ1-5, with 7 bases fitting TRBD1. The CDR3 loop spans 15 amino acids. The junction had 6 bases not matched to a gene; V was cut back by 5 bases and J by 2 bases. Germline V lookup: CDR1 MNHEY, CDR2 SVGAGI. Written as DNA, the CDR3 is TGTGCCAGCAGTCCCATCACAGGGGGCAATCAGCCCCAGCATTTT. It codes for CASSPITGGNQPQHF.

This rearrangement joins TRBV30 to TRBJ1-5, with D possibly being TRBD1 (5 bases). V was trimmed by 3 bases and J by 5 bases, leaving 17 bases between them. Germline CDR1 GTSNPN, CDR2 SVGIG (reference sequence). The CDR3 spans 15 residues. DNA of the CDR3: TGTGCCTGGAGCGGAGAGGAAAGCAGGGATCAGCCCCAGCATTTT. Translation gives CAWSGEESRDQPQHF.

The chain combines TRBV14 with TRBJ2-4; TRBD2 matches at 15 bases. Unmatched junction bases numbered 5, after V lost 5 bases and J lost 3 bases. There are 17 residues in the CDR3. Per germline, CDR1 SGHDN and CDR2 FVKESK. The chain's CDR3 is CASSSGTSGRHKNIQYF. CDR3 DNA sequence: TGTGCCAGCAGCTCTGGGACTAGCGGGAGGCACAAAAACATTCAGTACTTC.

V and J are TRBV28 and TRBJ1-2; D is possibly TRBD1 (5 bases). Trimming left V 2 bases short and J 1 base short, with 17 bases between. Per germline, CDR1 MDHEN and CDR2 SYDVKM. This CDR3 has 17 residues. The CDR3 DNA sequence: TGTGCCAGCAGTTTAGGCTCCCGCGACAGTCTTAACTATGGCTACACCTTC. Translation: CASSLGSRDSLNYGYTF.

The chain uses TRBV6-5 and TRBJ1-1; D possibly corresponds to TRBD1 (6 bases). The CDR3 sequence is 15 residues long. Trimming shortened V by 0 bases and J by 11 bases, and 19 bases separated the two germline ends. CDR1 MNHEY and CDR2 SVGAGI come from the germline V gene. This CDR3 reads CASSYSGRGRGEAFF. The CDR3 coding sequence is TGTGCCAGCAGTTACTCGGGGCGGGGGCGTGGTGAGGCTTTCTTT.

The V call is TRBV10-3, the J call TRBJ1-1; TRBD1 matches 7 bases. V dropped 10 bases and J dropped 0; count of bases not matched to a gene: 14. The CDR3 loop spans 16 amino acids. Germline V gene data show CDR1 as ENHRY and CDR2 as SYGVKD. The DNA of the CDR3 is TGTGCCACCGTAGCGAACCGGGACAGCTTGAACACTGAAGCTTTCTTT. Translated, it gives CATVANRDSLNTEAFF.

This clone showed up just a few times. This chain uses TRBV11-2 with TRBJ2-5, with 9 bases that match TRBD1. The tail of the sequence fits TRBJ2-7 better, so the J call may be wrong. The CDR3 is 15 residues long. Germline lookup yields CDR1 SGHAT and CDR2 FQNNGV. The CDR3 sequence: CASSFPGQGVYEQYF. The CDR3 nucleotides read TGTGCCAGCAGCTTTCCGGGACAGGGCGTCTACGAGCAGTACTTC.

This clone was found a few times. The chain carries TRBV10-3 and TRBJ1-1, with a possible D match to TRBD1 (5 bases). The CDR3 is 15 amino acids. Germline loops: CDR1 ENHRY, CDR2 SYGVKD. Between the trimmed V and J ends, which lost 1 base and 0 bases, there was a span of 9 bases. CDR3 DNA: TGTGCCATCAGTGAGTATAAGGGGTTGAACACTGAAGCTTTCTTT. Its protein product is CAISEYKGLNTEAFF.

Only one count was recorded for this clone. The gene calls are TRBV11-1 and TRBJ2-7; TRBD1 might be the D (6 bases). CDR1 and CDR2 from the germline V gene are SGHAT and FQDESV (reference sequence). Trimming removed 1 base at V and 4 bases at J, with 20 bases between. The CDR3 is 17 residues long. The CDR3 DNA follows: TGTGCCAGCAGCTTAGAAAACGACAGGTTTACCCCTTACGAGCAGTACTTC. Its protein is CASSLENDRFTPYEQYF.

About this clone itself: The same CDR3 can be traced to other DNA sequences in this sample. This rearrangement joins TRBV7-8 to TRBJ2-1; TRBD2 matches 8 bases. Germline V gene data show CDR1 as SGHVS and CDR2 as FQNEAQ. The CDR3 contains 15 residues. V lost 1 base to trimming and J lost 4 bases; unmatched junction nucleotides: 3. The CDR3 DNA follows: TGTGCCAGCAGCTTAGGATTAGCGGGATACAATGAGCAGTTCTTC. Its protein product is CASSLGLAGYNEQFF.

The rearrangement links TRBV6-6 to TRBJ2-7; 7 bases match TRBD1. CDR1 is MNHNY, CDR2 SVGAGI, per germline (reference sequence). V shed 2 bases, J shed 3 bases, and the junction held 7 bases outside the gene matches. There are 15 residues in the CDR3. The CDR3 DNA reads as TGTGCCAGCAGTTACGAGGGGGCTCCCATCTACGAGCAGTACTTC. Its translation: CASSYEGAPIYEQYF.

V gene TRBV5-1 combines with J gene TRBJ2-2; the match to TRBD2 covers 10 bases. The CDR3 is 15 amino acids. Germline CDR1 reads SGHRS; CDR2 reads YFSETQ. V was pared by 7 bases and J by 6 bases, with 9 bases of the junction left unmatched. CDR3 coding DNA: TGCGCCAGCCGGAGCCCTAGCGGGAGAGCCGGGGAGCTGTTTTTT. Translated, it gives CASRSPSGRAGELFF.

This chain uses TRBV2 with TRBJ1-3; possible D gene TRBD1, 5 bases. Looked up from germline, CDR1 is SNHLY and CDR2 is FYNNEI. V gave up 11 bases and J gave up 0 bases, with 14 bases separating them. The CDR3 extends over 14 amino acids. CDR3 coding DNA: TGTGCCGGAGGGCAGGGAAGCTCTGGAAACACCATATATTTT. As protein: CAGGQGSSGNTIYF.

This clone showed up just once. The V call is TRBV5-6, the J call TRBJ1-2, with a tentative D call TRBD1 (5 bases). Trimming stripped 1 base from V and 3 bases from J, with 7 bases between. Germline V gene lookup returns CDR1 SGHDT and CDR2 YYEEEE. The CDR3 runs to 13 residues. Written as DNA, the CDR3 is TGTGCCAGCAGCTTGTTAGGGGACTATGGCTACACCTTC. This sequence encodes CASSLLGDYGYTF.

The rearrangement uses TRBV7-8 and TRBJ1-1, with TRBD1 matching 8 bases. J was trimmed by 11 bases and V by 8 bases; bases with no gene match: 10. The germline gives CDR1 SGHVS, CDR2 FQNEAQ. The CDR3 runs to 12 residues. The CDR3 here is CASLPRTGRAFF. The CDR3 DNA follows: TGTGCCAGCCTACCCAGGACAGGGAGGGCTTTCTTT.

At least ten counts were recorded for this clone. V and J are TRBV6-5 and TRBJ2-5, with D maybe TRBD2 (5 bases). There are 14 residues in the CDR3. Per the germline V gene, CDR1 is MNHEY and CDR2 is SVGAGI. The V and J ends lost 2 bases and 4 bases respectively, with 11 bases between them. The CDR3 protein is CASSYEVEGETQYF. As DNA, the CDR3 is TGTGCCAGCAGTTACGAGGTAGAGGGAGAGACCCAGTACTTC.

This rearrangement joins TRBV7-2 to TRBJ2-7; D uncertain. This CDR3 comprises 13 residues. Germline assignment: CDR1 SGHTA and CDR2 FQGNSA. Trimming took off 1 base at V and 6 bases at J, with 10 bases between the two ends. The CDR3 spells CASSLDPNGEQYF. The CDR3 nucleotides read TGTGCCAGCAGCTTAGACCCAAACGGCGAGCAGTACTTC.